The present entry profiles one TCR beta chain with its context. Its antigen target is currently unknown. One base away there is no much larger clone; base qualities are not given. Samples from volunteer blood donors who had recovered from COVID-19 were contributed by a second Seattle source. Whole blood was collected in K2EDTA tubes by collaborating institutions according to the institutions' own protocols. For TCRbeta analysis, collaborators shipped samples as frozen whole blood, isolated PBMCs, or DNA extracted from either of those sample types. Trimming at the junction amounts to 4 bases on V and 3 bases on J, and the germline ends lie 15 bases apart. CDR1 and CDR2 are read off the germline V gene (reference sequence) as LGHDT and YNNKEL. The CDR3 numbers 15 residues from cysteine through phenylalanine. Only CDR3 DNA is held: 45 bases, read in frame from base 1. The immunoSEQ Assay, a bias-controlled multiplex PCR, was used to amplify TCRbeta CDR3 regions from genomic DNA. Per the original workflow: The number of nucleated cells in each sample was estimated by amplification of reference gene primers within the assay. To quantify the absolute abundance of each unique TCRbeta CDR3 rearrangement, sequence reads were collapsed and filtered. For each sample, productive Simpson clonality was calculated as the square root of Simpson's diversity index across productive rearrangements. TCRdb's version of the immuneACCESS table is confined to in-frame rearrangements and falls short of the full clone set. An unresolved V gene accounts for under half of the shortfall where checked; the remainder is of unknown origin. The V and J calls and clone size come from that table; D and trimming were worked out from the DNA. The sample table contains around 300,000 clones; only one count was recorded for around 86% of them. The ten largest account for 0.94% of the sample.

The data stem from a study of blood T cell repertoires in COVID-19 (dated by TCRdb to 2020 to 2021). A note on the overall study: Collaborator samples came from the United States, Italy and Spain and covered acute and convalescent phases of COVID-19. The material from the prospective study consisted of cDNA or gDNA derived from T cells, B-cell-depleted T cells, or PBMCs. The dataset comprised deeply sampled blood TCRbeta repertoires from subjects exposed to, actively infected with, or recovered from COVID-19. The repertoires were released in a freely available public database intended as a resource for research on the immune response to SARS-CoV-2. Samples were obtained from the ongoing ImmuneRACE study (first 160 participants) and from some 1,300 subjects provided by 6 global collaborators. Sample metadata almost always included a de-identified subject ID, COVID-19 status, age in years and sex. Where HLA class I and class II types were available, the types were taken from metadata supplied by the sample provider, not from assay-based typing.

The full study reports these points: The amount of clinical and demographic metadata varied by source and participant and was provided uncurated.

The chain couples TRBV3-1 (or the pseudogene TRBV3-2) to TRBJ1-1; TRBD1 is perhaps the D gene, given 6 matching bases. What was sequenced was peripheral blood. This receptor was obtained from a woman aged 40 to 55 who had recovered from COVID-19. The DNA reads TGTGCCAGCAGCCCCTGGGAGGGGGGCGACACTGAAGCTTTCTTT. Its amino acids are CASSPWEGGDTEAFF.